The T cell receptor beta chain under discussion was sequenced for a study of siplizumab effects on memory and regulatory T cells. Sequencing used immunoSEQ multiplex PCR; TCRdb keeps in-frame clones, though not all of them. The table records some 100,000 clones, around 92% of them present only once. Germline lookup yields CDR1 SGHDT and CDR2 YYEEEE. The CDR3 is 12 amino acids. This clone was observed a single time. The antigen remains undetermined. A junction boundary mismatches the germline segment, possibly from a read error. Study findings and constraints: Siplizumab, the agent tested, significantly reduced alloreactive sequences traceable to unstimulated CD4+ memory cells. Naive T cells looked more diverse than memory cells, and they looked like major contributors to the alloresponse.

The chain is built from TRBV5-6 and TRBJ2-7; D is unclear. The sequencing input was Tregs sorted from blood. The TCR originated in a human donor in good health. CDR3: CASSLVRVEQYF. The CDR3 DNA sequence: TGTGCCAGCAGTTTGGTAAGGGTCGAGCAGTACTTC.